Following are 3 T cell receptor beta chains from one sample sequenced in a study of beta chain features in type 1 diabetes. The sequenced template was cDNA made from the entire isolated RNA. Only in-frame clones appear in the TCRdb table, and some are missing; sequencing was by immunoSEQ multiplex PCR. The sample records hundreds of thousands of clones, about 17% being singletons. Sample: naive CD4+ T cells from blood. The source is a woman aged 18-29 years in good health.

V gene TRBV10-3 combines with J gene TRBJ1-2; D call uncertain. V was cut by 3 bases and J by 8 bases, with 16 bases left in between. This CDR3 has 14 residues. The V gene's germline CDR1 is ENHRY and CDR2 SYGVKD. The CDR3, as DNA: TGTGCCATCAGTGACCATGGAAGATCCTACGGCTACACCTTC. This gives the protein CAISDHGRSYGYTF.

The V gene is TRBV4-2, the J gene TRBJ2-3; TRBD1 aligns across 9 bases. The J segment lost 1 base and the V segment lost 4 bases, leaving 3 bases of the junction unmatched. CDR1 and CDR2 from the germline V gene are LGHNA and YNFKEQ. The CDR3 is 15 amino acids. The CDR3 coding sequence is TGTGCCAGCAGCCCCTGGACAGGGGGCACAGATACGCAGTATTTT. This gives the protein CASSPWTGGTDTQYF.

This clone came up a few times. The chain uses TRBV28 and TRBJ2-5; no definite D call. V lost 5 bases, J lost 3 bases, and 13 bases lay in between. From germline, CDR1 is MDHEN and CDR2 SYDVKM. CDR3 length: 14 amino acids. CDR3 sequence (DNA): TGTGCCAGCAGTCCCGTAACAGTAAAAGAGACCCAGTACTTC. As protein: CASSPVTVKETQYF. The whole variable domain, remainder taken from reference TRBV28 and TRBJ2-5, is DVKVTQSSRYLVKRTGEKVFLECVQDMDHENMFWYRQDPGLGLRLIYFSYDVKMKEKGDIPEGYSVSREKKERFSLILESASTNQTSMYLCASSPVTVKETQYFGPGTRLLVL.